The clone carrying this T cell receptor beta chain was seen many times. Its antigen remains unidentified. The data derive from a study of neurological immune-mediated disorders. Trimming removed 3 bases at V and 5 bases at J, with 16 bases between. The germline V gene has CDR1 DFQATT and CDR2 SNEGSKA (reference sequence). The CDR3 is made up of 15 amino acids. Regarding the study as a whole: The expanded clones of different subjects shared no CDR3 amino acid sequences (suggesting private repertoires in all groups).

One entry per CDR3 protein results from TCRdb running MiXCR on the 5' RACE reads. This table has 50,000 to 60,000 distinct CDR3 sequences, under 4.5% appearing once. This rearrangement joins TRBV20-1 to TRBJ2-2; tentatively, D is TRBD2 (5 bases). What was sequenced was CD4+ T cells from blood. The sequence derives from a woman in her thirties or forties with multiple sclerosis. The CDR3 region is CSASKRFGGTGELFF. CDR3 nucleotides: TGCAGTGCTAGTAAGCGCTTCGGCGGGACCGGGGAGCTGTTTTTT.